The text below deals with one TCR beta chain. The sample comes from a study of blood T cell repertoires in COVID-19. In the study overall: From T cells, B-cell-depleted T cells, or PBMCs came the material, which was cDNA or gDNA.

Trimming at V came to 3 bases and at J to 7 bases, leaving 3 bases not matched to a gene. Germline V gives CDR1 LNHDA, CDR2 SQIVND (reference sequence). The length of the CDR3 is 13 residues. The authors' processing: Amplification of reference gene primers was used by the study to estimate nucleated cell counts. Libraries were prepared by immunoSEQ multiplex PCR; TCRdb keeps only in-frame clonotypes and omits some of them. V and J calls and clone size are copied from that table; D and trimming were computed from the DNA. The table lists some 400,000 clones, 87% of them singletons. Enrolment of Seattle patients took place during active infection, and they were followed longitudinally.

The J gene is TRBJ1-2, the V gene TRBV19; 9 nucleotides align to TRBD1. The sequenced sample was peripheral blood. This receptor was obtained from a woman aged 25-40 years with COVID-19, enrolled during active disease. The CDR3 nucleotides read TGTGCCAGTAGTATCCGGGACAGGGCTGGCTACACCTTC. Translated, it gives CASSIRDRAGYTF.